This T cell receptor beta chain comes out of a study of long-term antiretroviral therapy in people with HIV. A word on this clone: Antigen specificity is unknown.

Overall study results and limits: Whichever time point was examined, clones expanded before ART dominated the repertoire.

Samples were assayed with immunoSEQ v3.0 at survey level. Generated by immunoSEQ multiplex PCR, the TCRdb table keeps only in-frame clones and is missing some. The table records 15,000 to 20,000 clones, around 77% of them present only once. The source is a woman in her thirties or forties with HIV. The input for sequencing was unsorted PBMCs, taken 2.3 years after starting antiretroviral therapy.

The CDR3 reads CASSYRVVTDTQYF. CDR3 DNA sequence: TGTGCCAGCAGCTATAGGGTGGTCACAGATACGCAGTATTTT. The chain combines TRBV7-9 with TRBJ2-3; D is ambiguous. Deletions cut 4 bases from V and 2 bases from J, with 10 bases between. Germline lookup yields CDR1 SEHNR and CDR2 FQNEAQ (reference sequence). The CDR3 length is 14 residues.